This T cell receptor (beta chain) was obtained from a study of vaccination effects on CD4 cells after COVID-19. The wider study: Samples gathered post-vaccine arrived a median of 72 days past the second dose.

Viral peptide pools were used in the ViraFEST assay to expand antigen-specific CD4+ T cells, and sequencing came afterward. CD4+ T cells were isolated after less than 13 days of culture. Either the mRNA-1273 or the BNT162b2 vaccine was given to participants as two doses. This clone was seen only once. The antigen remains undetermined. Germline CDR1 reads SNHLY; CDR2 reads FYNNEI. Deletions cut 5 bases from V and 5 bases from J, with 18 bases between. The CDR3 has 15 residues. Study-wide results and caveats: Limitations: small convalescent group and missing early post-infection timepoints. Only 1 of 255 vaccine-induced clones from healthy vaccinees cross-reacted with common cold coronaviruses.

TCRdb's table, derived via immunoSEQ multiplex PCR, lists solely in-frame clones and lacks some. Here the sample spans roughly 34,000 clones, around 80% being singletons. Sequencing used CD4+ T cells from PBMCs cultured with HCoV-NL63 spike peptides, obtained after COVID-19 vaccination. This chain connects TRBV2 to TRBJ1-1; D gene uncertain. The sequence was collected from a human donor who received a COVID-19 vaccine. Some clones in this sample may be carry-over from other donors' samples. This CDR3 is CASSPHLGARTEAFF. CDR3 nucleotides: TGTGCCAGCAGTCCCCACTTAGGCGCAAGGACTGAAGCTTTCTTT.